The next 21 T cell receptor beta chains were all read from a single sample in a study of vaccination effects on CD4 cells after COVID-19. No antigen has been assigned to these receptors. Viral peptide pool expansion of antigen-specific CD4+ T cells preceded sequencing in the ViraFEST assay. Upon completion of 10 days in culture, CD4+ T cells were isolated. No vaccinee had earlier SARS-CoV-2 infection, and nucleocapsid antibodies were negative. The repertoire was sequenced with immunoSEQ multiplex PCR; TCRdb's copy has only in-frame clones and lacks some. The table has approximately 50,000 clones, roughly three quarters seen once. The sequencing used CD4+ T cells from PBMCs cultured with HCoV-OC43 spike peptides, collected before COVID-19 vaccination. Described subset: HCoV-OC43 spike overlapping peptide pool stimulation. Every receptor here comes from a human donor who received a COVID-19 vaccine.

The chain is built from TRBV18 and TRBJ1-1; D gene unclear. This CDR3 comprises 13 residues. The germline V gene encodes CDR1 KGHSH and CDR2 LQKENI. V was shortened by 5 bases and J by 4 bases, with 11 bases between the two germline ends. CDR3 loop: CASSRAGSTEAFF. CDR3 nucleotide sequence: TGTGCCAGCTCAAGGGCAGGTTCCACTGAAGCTTTCTTT. The full variable domain, its missing parts supplied by reference TRBV18 and TRBJ1-1, is NAGVMQNPRHLVRRRGQEARLRCSPMKGHSHVYWYRQLPEEGLKFMVYLQKENIIDESGMPKERFSAEFPKEGPSILRIQQVVRGDSAAYFCASSRAGSTEAFFGQGTRLTVV.

The V call is TRBV21-1, the J call TRBJ2-3; the DNA was not compared with TRBD2, the D call given in the table. TRBV21-1 has pseudogene status. The CDR3 consists of 21 residues. The CDR3 coding sequence is TGTGCCAGCAGCAAAGCGCCCGACAGTGGCGGGGGTGGGGGTGTAACAGATACGCAGTATTTT. It specifies CASSKAPDSGGGGGVTDTQYF.

The V call is TRBV4-1, the J call TRBJ2-1; 9 bases agree with TRBD2. J gave up 4 bases and V 0 bases, and 7 bases lay outside the gene matches. CDR3 length: 17 residues. The germline V gene encodes CDR1 MGHRA and CDR2 YSYEKL. In DNA, the CDR3 is TGCGCCAGCAGCCAAGACCCCCCCAGCGGGGGGTACAATGAGCAGTTCTTC. As protein: CASSQDPPSGGYNEQFF.

This chain connects TRBV20-1 to TRBJ2-5; D is perhaps TRBD2 (6 bases). The CDR3 extends over 12 amino acids. The V gene's germline CDR1 is DFQATT and CDR2 SNEGSKA (reference sequence). With 3 bases removed from V and 4 bases from J, the gap between germline ends came to 9 bases. CDR3 DNA sequence: TGCAGTGCTAGTGGGGACTCAGAGACCCAGTACTTC. Translated, it gives CSASGDSETQYF.

This rearrangement joins TRBV29-1 to TRBJ2-5; a weak D match, TRBD1 (6 bases). Trimming took 7 bases from V and 6 from J, leaving 18 bases between them. CDR3 length equals 13 residues. Germline V gene lookup returns CDR1 SQVTM and CDR2 ANQGSEA. CDR3 in DNA: TGCAGCGCACAACTCCTACAGGGAAAGACCCAGTACTTC. Protein sequence: CSAQLLQGKTQYF.

V usage is TRBV6-2 or TRBV6-3 and J usage is TRBJ1-1; D uncertain. Germline V gene lookup returns CDR1 MNHEY and CDR2 SVGEGT. This CDR3 spans 14 amino acids. Trimming removed 3 bases from V and 10 bases from J, with 18 bases in between. This CDR3 reads CASSYSRGRGSAFF. DNA of the CDR3: TGTGCCAGCAGTTATTCGCGAGGGCGAGGTTCAGCTTTCTTT.

V usage is TRBV30 and J usage is TRBJ2-3, with D possibly being TRBD1 (5 bases). This CDR3 region has 12 residues. Trimming took off 2 bases at V and 4 bases at J, with 7 bases between the two ends. Per the germline V gene, CDR1 is GTSNPN and CDR2 is SVGIG (reference sequence). The chain's CDR3 is CAWSKGADTQYF. Written as DNA, the CDR3 is TGTGCCTGGAGTAAAGGGGCAGATACGCAGTATTTT.

V and J are TRBV12-3 or TRBV12-4 and TRBJ1-2; D remains ambiguous. Deletions cut 8 bases from V and 8 bases from J, with 18 bases between. There are 13 residues in the CDR3. The CDR3 region has the DNA TGTGCCAGCGCCAAATCGACGGCCGGGGGCTACACCTTC. Translating it yields CASAKSTAGGYTF.

V and J are TRBV5-1 and TRBJ2-5; D is undetermined. The CDR3 length is 14 residues. Looked up from germline, CDR1 is SGHRS and CDR2 is YFSETQ. Trimming removed 4 bases from V and 5 bases from J, with 15 bases in between. This CDR3 is CASSPALDEETQYF. Written as DNA, the CDR3 is TGCGCCAGCAGCCCGGCTCTTGACGAGGAGACCCAGTACTTC.

The chain carries TRBV19 and TRBJ1-2; tentatively, D is TRBD1 (6 bases). Deletions cut 4 bases from V and 3 bases from J, with 15 bases between. The CDR3 extends over 15 amino acids. Germline CDR1 reads LNHDA; CDR2 reads SQIVND (reference sequence). The CDR3 sequence: CASSNPRGNDYGYTF. For the CDR3, the DNA is TGTGCCAGTAGTAACCCCAGGGGAAACGACTATGGCTACACCTTC. The variable domain in full, completed from reference TRBV19 and TRBJ1-2, reads DGGITQSPKYLFRKEGQNVTLSCEQNLNHDAMYWYRQDPGQGLRLIYYSQIVNDFQKGDIAEGYSVSREKKESFPLTVTSAQKNPTAFYLCASSNPRGNDYGYTFGSGTRLTVV.

V usage is TRBV27 and J usage is TRBJ2-2; 9 nucleotides line up with TRBD2. The CDR3 has 15 amino acids. Trimming at V came to 8 bases and at J to 5 bases, leaving 9 bases not matched to a gene. Germline-derived CDR1 and CDR2 are MNHEY and SMNVEV (reference sequence). For the CDR3, the DNA is TGTGCCAGCCGACAGGGCCTAGCGGGGACCGGGGAGCTGTTTTTT. Amino acids: CASRQGLAGTGELFF.

The rearrangement joins TRBV15 to TRBJ1-1; no clear D gene. The germline V gene has CDR1 LNHNV and CDR2 YYDKDF (reference sequence). V was shortened by 0 bases and J by 6 bases, with 14 bases between the two germline ends. The CDR3 is 15 amino acids. CDR3 loop: CATSRDNGVMAEAFF. In DNA, the CDR3 is TGTGCCACCAGCAGAGATAACGGGGTCATGGCTGAAGCTTTCTTT.

The chain carries TRBV19 and TRBJ1-6, with D possibly TRBD1 on 6 matching bases. Germline CDR1 reads LNHDA; CDR2 reads SQIVND (reference sequence). Trimming removed 6 bases from V and 11 bases from J, with 20 bases in between. The CDR3 is 15 residues long. The CDR3 DNA is TGTGCCAGTAGCCCCTCCCGGACAGCCAACGCACCCCTCCACTTT. This sequence encodes CASSPSRTANAPLHF.

This clone occurred a few times. This chain joins TRBV4-1 and TRBJ2-3; 11 nucleotides match TRBD2. This CDR3 is 18 amino acids long. Germline trimming cut 0 bases from V and 5 bases from J; bases unmatched to any gene: 10. Germline values: CDR1 MGHRA, CDR2 YSYEKL. DNA of the CDR3: TGCGCCAGCAGCCAAGATACGCTAGCGGGGGGACGTGGAGATACGCAGTATTTT. Protein: CASSQDTLAGGRGDTQYF.

This clone was detected only once. The chain joins TRBV14 to TRBJ2-5, with TRBD2 identical over 9 bases. J was trimmed by 5 bases and V by 2 bases; bases with no gene match: 12. The CDR3 has 17 residues. CDR1 is SGHDN and CDR2 is FVKESK in the germline V gene. CDR3 in DNA: TGTGCCAGCAGCCAACCTGTAACTAGCGGGCTTCGGGAGACCCAGTACTTC. It codes for CASSQPVTSGLRETQYF. The variable domain in full, with the rest retrieved from reference TRBV14 and TRBJ2-5, is EAGVTQFPSHSVIEKGQTVTLRCDPISGHDNLYWYRRVMGKEIKFLLHFVKESKQDESGMPNNRFLAERTGGTYSTLKVQPAELEDSGVYFCASSQPVTSGLRETQYFGPGTRLLVL.

The chain couples TRBV5-1 to TRBJ2-3; D unresolved. V gave up 0 bases and J gave up 4 bases, with 6 bases separating them. The germline V gene encodes CDR1 SGHRS and CDR2 YFSETQ. This CDR3 is 13 amino acids long. The CDR3 nucleotides read TGCGCCAGCAGCTTGGAAGGTGCAGATACGCAGTATTTT. This translates into CASSLEGADTQYF.

V gene TRBV15 combines with J gene TRBJ1-2; D unresolved. The CDR3 is made up of 15 amino acids. Germline V gene data show CDR1 as LNHNV and CDR2 as YYDKDF (reference sequence). The ends were cut back, 0 bases at V and 4 bases at J, with 12 bases in the middle. The CDR3 nucleotides read TGTGCCACCAGCAGAGATTACGACCTCGGCTATGGCTACACCTTC. Translating gives CATSRDYDLGYGYTF.

This clone has just one count. The CDR3 nucleotides read TGCGCCAGCAGCCGGGACAGCGGGATCTACAATGAGCAGTTCTTC. Its protein is CASSRDSGIYNEQFF. This rearrangement joins TRBV5-1 to TRBJ2-1; D is perhaps TRBD1 or TRBD2 (7 bases each). The ends were cut back, 4 bases at V and 3 bases at J, with 14 bases in the middle. The CDR3 covers 15 residues. Germline V lookup: CDR1 SGHRS, CDR2 YFSETQ.

This clone has a handful of counts. The gene calls are TRBV5-4 and TRBJ2-3; 11 bases fit TRBD2. The germline CDR1 and CDR2 sequences are SGHNT and YYREEE (reference sequence). Trimming removed 3 bases from V and 4 bases from J; junction bases left unmatched: 4. The CDR3 is 15 residues long. DNA for the CDR3: TGTGCCAGCAGCTCCATGACTAGCGGGGCAGATACGCAGTATTTT. Translation gives CASSSMTSGADTQYF. Supplemented by reference TRBV5-4 and TRBJ2-3, the full variable domain reads ETGVTQSPTHLIKTRGQQVTLRCSSQSGHNTVSWYQQALGQGPQFIFQYYREEENGRGNFPPRFSGLQFPNYSSELNVNALELDDSALYLCASSSMTSGADTQYFGPGTRLTVL.

This chain joins TRBV5-1 and TRBJ1-2; D is unresolved. Germline loops: CDR1 SGHRS, CDR2 YFSETQ. V was clipped by 4 bases and J by 3 bases, with 13 bases between them. The CDR3 totals 14 residues. The CDR3 sequence: CASSLRVVDYGYTF. The CDR3 DNA follows: TGCGCCAGCAGCCTAAGAGTGGTCGACTATGGCTACACCTTC.

The rearrangement links TRBV6-2 or TRBV6-3 to TRBJ2-7, with TRBD1 identical over 7 bases. The CDR3 loop spans 16 amino acids. Trimming removed 2 bases from V and 3 bases from J; junction bases left unmatched: 10. Per germline, CDR1 MNHEY and CDR2 SVGEGT. Here the CDR3 reads CASSYQRRGQLYEQYV. CDR3 sequence (DNA): TGTGCCAGCAGTTACCAACGCCGGGGACAGCTCTACGAGCAGTACGTC.